These 17 T cell receptor beta chains were all obtained from the same sample, sequenced in a study of a mutant IDH1 vaccine in newly diagnosed glioma. These receptors are not linked to any known antigen. Measured with immunoSEQ multiplex PCR; TCRdb has only the in-frame clones, and not every one. The table includes about 60,000 clones, approximately 81% detected once. Regarding time point: week 35, safety follow-up. Vaccination comprised doses that each held 300 ug of mutant IDH1 20-mer peptide, plus topical imiquimod. This specimen consisted of PBMCs, obtained from a glioma patient whose treatment included an IDH1 peptide vaccine. These receptors all come from a man aged 30-40 years with glioma.

This clone is a singleton in its sample. The V call is TRBV7-2, the J call TRBJ1-6; TRBD1 agrees at 8 bases. Trimming at V came to 4 bases and at J to 2 bases, leaving 1 base not matched to a gene. Germline values: CDR1 SGHTA, CDR2 FQGNSA. The CDR3 covers 15 residues. CDR3 residues: CASSSGGPYNSPLHF. CDR3 bases: TGTGCCAGCAGCTCAGGGGGCCCCTATAATTCACCCCTCCACTTT.

This clone has a single count. This chain uses TRBV7-2 with TRBJ2-1; possibly TRBD2 for D (5 bases). This CDR3 is 13 amino acids long. V dropped 3 bases and J dropped 8 bases, with 11 bases sitting between them. Germline CDR1 is SGHTA and CDR2 is FQGNSA. DNA for the CDR3: TGTGCCAGCAGCTTCCTAAGGCGGGATGAGCAGTTCTTC. This gives the protein CASSFLRRDEQFF.

CDR3 region: CASSTATGRLVGYTF. For the CDR3, the DNA is TGTGCCAGCAGCACCGCGACAGGAAGATTGGTTGGCTACACCTTC. V usage is TRBV11-2 and J usage is TRBJ1-2, with D perhaps matching TRBD1 (6 bases). CDR3 length equals 15 residues. The germline CDR1 and CDR2 sequences are SGHAT and FQNNGV. Deletions cut 5 bases from V and 7 bases from J, with 20 bases between. The whole variable domain, remainder taken from reference TRBV11-2 and TRBJ1-2, is EAGVAQSPRYKIIEKRQSVAFWCNPISGHATLYWYQQILGQGPKLLIQFQNNGVVDDSQLPKDRFSAERLKGVDSTLKIQPAKLEDSAVYLCASSTATGRLVGYTFGSGTRLTVV.

The chain is built from TRBV6-5 and TRBJ2-3; weak D call: TRBD2 (6 bases). V dropped 2 bases and J dropped 4 bases, with 13 bases sitting between them. CDR1 and CDR2 from the germline V gene are MNHEY and SVGAGI. The CDR3 runs to 15 residues. Here the CDR3 DNA reads TGTGCCAGCAGTTACGGAGGGGCGCGTTCAGATACGCAGTATTTT. It translates to CASSYGGARSDTQYF.

This chain links TRBV5-1 with TRBJ2-5; D tentatively fits TRBD1 or TRBD2 (5 bases each). Germline V gene data show CDR1 as SGHRS and CDR2 as YFSETQ. Deletions cut 6 bases from V and 0 bases from J, with 9 bases between. This CDR3 region has 13 residues. The CDR3 DNA sequence: TGCGCCAGCACTGGGGGAAACCAAGAGACCCAGTACTTC. Residues: CASTGGNQETQYF.

This clone turned up a few times. The V call is TRBV6-5, the J call TRBJ1-1, with 10 positions matching TRBD1. The V and J ends lost 3 bases and 6 bases, in that order; junction bases with no gene match: 7. The CDR3 is 15 residues long. Germline loops: CDR1 MNHEY, CDR2 SVGAGI. The CDR3 DNA sequence: TGTGCCAGCAGTTATCACCGGGACAGGGGTTCTGAAGCTTTCTTT. It encodes CASSYHRDRGSEAFF.

The rearrangement uses TRBV10-2 and TRBJ1-5, with a weak D call TRBD1 (5 bases). Trimming cost V 3 bases and J 1 base, with 19 bases left between them. This CDR3 contains 18 residues. The germline CDR1 and CDR2 sequences are WSHSY and SAAADI. CDR3 amino acids: CASSEGTWGDPSNQPQHF. CDR3 nucleotides: TGCGCCAGCAGTGAAGGGACCTGGGGGGACCCAAGCAATCAGCCCCAGCATTTT.

The rearrangement links TRBV10-3 to TRBJ1-4, with D possibly matching TRBD1 (6 bases). Germline assignment: CDR1 ENHRY and CDR2 SYGVKD. V lost 10 bases and J 2 bases, leaving 17 bases between the germline ends. The CDR3 has 15 amino acids. The CDR3 region is CATRPSRGTNEKLFF. CDR3 nucleotides: TGTGCCACCCGACCTAGCAGGGGTACTAATGAAAAACTGTTTTTT.

The chain couples TRBV25-1 to TRBJ1-1; D gene uncertain. Trimming stripped 5 bases from V and 3 bases from J, with 13 bases between. CDR1 is MGHDK, CDR2 SYGVNS, per germline. This CDR3 contains 14 residues. The CDR3 coding sequence is TGTGCCAGCAGTATGTGGGGTAAGGACACTGAAGCTTTCTTT. Translation gives CASSMWGKDTEAFF. The full variable domain, completed using reference TRBV25-1 and TRBJ1-1, is EADIYQTPRYLVIGTGKKITLECSQTMGHDKMYWYQQDPGMELHLIHYSYGVNSTEKGDLSSESTVSRIRTEHFPLTLESARPSHTSQYLCASSMWGKDTEAFFGQGTRLTVV.

The chain carries TRBV27 and TRBJ2-1, with TRBD2 as a possible D gene (6 bases). The CDR3 is 15 amino acids. The germline V and J ends were trimmed by 5 bases and 0 bases, with 11 bases remaining between them. Germline V CDR1 and CDR2: MNHEY, SMNVEV (reference sequence). The CDR3 coding sequence is TGTGCCAGCAGTGTTGGGAGGAGCTCCTACAATGAGCAGTTCTTC. This gives the protein CASSVGRSSYNEQFF.

The J gene is TRBJ1-2, the V gene TRBV27; 11 bases match TRBD1. Germline V gene lookup returns CDR1 MNHEY and CDR2 SMNVEV (reference sequence). The CDR3 length is 15 residues. Trimming at V came to 3 bases and at J to 3 bases, leaving 3 bases not matched to a gene. This CDR3 is CASSFGQGAYYGYTF. CDR3 DNA sequence: TGTGCCAGCAGTTTTGGACAGGGGGCTTACTATGGCTACACCTTC.

This rearrangement joins TRBV25-1 to TRBJ1-2; no clear D gene. Trimming left V 3 bases short and J 2 bases short, with 7 bases between. This CDR3 region has 13 residues. Germline CDR1 MGHDK, CDR2 SYGVNS. The CDR3 spells CASSDRLNYGYTF. DNA for the CDR3: TGTGCCAGCAGTGATAGACTGAACTATGGCTACACCTTC.

Concerning this clone itself: This CDR3 is also generated by other DNA sequences in the sample. This sequence joins TRBV14 and TRBJ1-3; D is undetermined. Germline V gives CDR1 SGHDN, CDR2 FVKESK. V was trimmed by 1 base and J by 8 bases, leaving 12 bases between them. CDR3 length: 14 amino acids. The CDR3 bases are TGTGCCAGCAGCCAAGTTGGCGCAGGAGACACCATATATTTT. This gives the protein CASSQVGAGDTIYF.

The gene calls are TRBV11-3 and TRBJ2-7, with 8 bases fitting TRBD1. CDR3 length: 14 amino acids. CDR1 is SGHNT and CDR2 is YENEEA in the germline V gene. The junction had 5 bases not matched to a gene; V was cut back by 5 bases and J by 2 bases. CDR3 bases: TGTGCCAGCAGCCCTGGACAGGGCACCTACGAGCAGTACTTC. Encoded protein: CASSPGQGTYEQYF.

The rearrangement links TRBV6-4 to TRBJ2-2; possibly TRBD2 for D (6 bases). Germline V gives CDR1 MRHNA, CDR2 SNTAGT. The CDR3 consists of 14 residues. Trimming stripped 8 bases from V and 0 bases from J, with 10 bases between. CDR3: CASGGTPNTGELFF. The DNA of the CDR3 is TGTGCCAGCGGCGGGACTCCGAACACCGGGGAGCTGTTTTTT.

V is TRBV5-4 and J is TRBJ1-1, with TRBD1 matching over 9 bases. J lost 5 bases, V lost 4 bases, and 9 bases had no gene match. Per the germline V gene, CDR1 is SGHNT and CDR2 is YYREEE (reference sequence). The CDR3 covers 15 residues. The DNA for the CDR3 is TGTGCCAGCAGCGCACCGGGACAGGGTAAAACTGAAGCTTTCTTT. Amino acids: CASSAPGQGKTEAFF.

The rearrangement joins TRBV5-1 to TRBJ1-5; D unclear. Per the germline V gene, CDR1 is SGHRS and CDR2 is YFSETQ. V was cut by 0 bases and J by 3 bases, with 10 bases left in between. This CDR3 region has 15 residues. This CDR3 is CASSLGGTTNQPQHF. The DNA of the CDR3 is TGCGCCAGCAGCTTGGGAGGCACGACCAATCAGCCCCAGCATTTT.